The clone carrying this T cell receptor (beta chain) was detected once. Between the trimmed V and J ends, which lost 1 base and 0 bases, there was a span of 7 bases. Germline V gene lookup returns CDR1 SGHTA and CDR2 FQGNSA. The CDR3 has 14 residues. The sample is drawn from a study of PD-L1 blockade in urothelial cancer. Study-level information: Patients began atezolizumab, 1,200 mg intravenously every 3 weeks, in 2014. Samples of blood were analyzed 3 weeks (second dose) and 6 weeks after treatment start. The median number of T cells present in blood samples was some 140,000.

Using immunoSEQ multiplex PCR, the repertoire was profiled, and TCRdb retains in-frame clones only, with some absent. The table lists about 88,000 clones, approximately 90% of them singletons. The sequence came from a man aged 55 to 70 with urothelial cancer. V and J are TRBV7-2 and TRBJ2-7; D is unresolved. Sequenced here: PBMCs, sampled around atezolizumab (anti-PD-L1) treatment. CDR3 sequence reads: CASSLVANSYEQYF. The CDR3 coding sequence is TGTGCCAGCAGCTTAGTAGCTAACTCCTACGAGCAGTACTTC.